Listed below are T cell receptor beta chains from one sample, sequenced in a study of T cell repertoires in cytomegalovirus infection. TCRdb used MiXCR to reprocess the reads, holding one entry per CDR3 protein. The profile shows 500,000 to 600,000 distinct CDR3 sequences, approximately 15% of them singletons. Input material: CD8+ T cells from PBMCs. Source of these receptors: a human donor in good health (CMV status not recorded). Some clones in this sample may be carry-over from other donors' samples. Each CDR3 is given with its conserved first and last residue. D genes are given only for firm matches. Clone sizes are given selectively: once, few, many, or a class where the clone is expanded.

abundance,j_gene,d_gene,v_gene,CDR3nt,CDR3aa
-,TRBJ1-3,TRBD1,TRBV12-5,TGTGCTAGTGGTTTGCCAGGGGGTCTAGACGCCATATATTTT,CASGLPGGLDAIYF
-,TRBJ2-7,-,TRBV14,TGTGCCAGCAGCCACTTTACGGGCGAGCAGTACTTC,CASSHFTGEQYF
once,TRBJ2-5,-,TRBV7-9,TGTGCCAGCAGCTTTAGGACGGAAGAGACCCAGTACTTC,CASSFRTEETQYF
-,TRBJ2-1,-,TRBV28,TGTGCCAGCAGTTTCCGTAGGACCATCAACAATGAGCAGTTCTTC,CASSFRRTINNEQFF
few,TRBJ2-7,TRBD2,TRBV20-1,TGCAGTGCTAGAGATCGACCTAGCGGCTACTCCTACGAGCAGTACTTC,CSARDRPSGYSYEQYF
-,TRBJ2-7,-,TRBV4-2,TGTGCCAGCAGCCTTCAAGAGGAAAGGGAGCAGTACTTC,CASSLQEEREQYF
once,TRBJ2-2,-,TRBV4-1,TGCGCCAGCAGCCGGGAGGCCAGTGGCGGGGAGCTGTTTTTT,CASSREASGGELFF
-,TRBJ2-3,-,TRBV18,TGTGCCAGCTCACCACCCTTCTCAGATACGCAGTATTTT,CASSPPFSDTQYF
many,TRBJ2-1,TRBD1,TRBV7-9,TGTGCCAGCAGCGGCCGGGACAGCCCCAATGAGCAGTTCTTC,CASSGRDSPNEQFF
many,TRBJ2-1,-,TRBV27,TGTGCCAGCCGAAGAAACCGCCAGGTATCCTACAATGAGCAGTTCTTC,CASRRNRQVSYNEQFF
-,TRBJ2-1,-,TRBV29-1,TGCAGCGTTGACTCTCCCCTCCGGGACATAAAGAATGAGCAGTTCTTC,CSVDSPLRDIKNEQFF
many,TRBJ2-5,TRBD2,TRBV20-1,TGCAGTGCCAGTCGTAGCGGGGGAGTCTTAGAGACCCAGTACTTC,CSASRSGGVLETQYF
many,TRBJ2-1,-,TRBV19,TGTGCCAGTAGTATAGTTGGCAGGGGATCCTACAATGAGCAGTTCTTC,CASSIVGRGSYNEQFF
many,TRBJ2-3,TRBD2,TRBV11-2,TGTGCCAGCAGCTCTTGGACTAGCGAGATACTTCGGACGCAGTATTTT,CASSSWTSEILRTQYF
few,TRBJ2-7,-,TRBV20-1,TGCAGTGCCTCGGAATATCCCACAGGGAACTCCTACGAGCAGTACTTC,CSASEYPTGNSYEQYF
many,TRBJ2-4,TRBD1,TRBV7-9,TGTGCCACCGGGACAGGTGGCACGAAGCCGGACATTCAGTACTTC,CATGTGGTKPDIQYF
many,TRBJ2-7,-,TRBV6-1,TGTGCCAGCAGGAGAGGGAGCAACGAGCAGTACTTC,CASRRGSNEQYF
many,TRBJ2-2,TRBD2,TRBV7-8,TGTGCCAGCAGCCTAAGTTTGCCGGGACTAGCGGGAGGGCCATTCCCCGGGGAGCTGTTTTTT,CASSLSLPGLAGGPFPGELFF
-,TRBJ2-7,-,TRBV13,TGTGCCAGTAGCAGGTTCTCCTACGAGCAGTACTTC,CASSRFSYEQYF
few,TRBJ1-5,-,TRBV19,TGTGCCAGTAGTATAGGACAGGAGAGCAATCAGCCCCAGCATTTT,CASSIGQESNQPQHF
few,TRBJ1-5,-,TRBV12-3/TRBV12-4,TGTGCCAGCAGCCATCAAGGGGGCAATCAGCCCCAGCATTTT,CASSHQGGNQPQHF
many,TRBJ2-1,-,TRBV4-1,TGCGCCAGCAGCCAAGGGGGGGAGCTGGGGAATGAGCAGTTCTTC,CASSQGGELGNEQFF
few,TRBJ2-7,TRBD1,TRBV4-1,TGCGCCAGCAGCCAAAACAGGGGACGAACATACGAGCAGTACTTC,CASSQNRGRTYEQYF
many,TRBJ1-2,-,TRBV7-9,TGTGCCAGCAGCTTTCTATTGAAAGGCTACACCTTC,CASSFLLKGYTF
-,TRBJ2-4,TRBD1,TRBV4-1,TGCGCCAGCAGCCAAGAAATGAGACTCCTCCGACAGGGGGCGCGGGGTAAAGAGGACATTCAGTACTTC,CASSQEMRLLRQGARGKEDIQYF
few,TRBJ2-7,-,TRBV11-2,TGTGCCAGCACTTCGACGGGGACTCTTCGGGAGCAGTACTTC,CASTSTGTLREQYF
few,TRBJ2-7,TRBD2,TRBV9,TGTGCCAGCAGCGCCCATACTAGCGGGGGATCCTACGAGCAGTACTTC,CASSAHTSGGSYEQYF
many,TRBJ1-2,-,TRBV7-9,TGTGCCAGCAGCTCGGTGGGGGGCTACACCTTC,CASSSVGGYTF
-,TRBJ2-1,-,TRBV13,TGTGCCAGCAGCCCCTCGGCCAGGGCCCATGAGCAGTTCTTC,CASSPSARAHEQFF
many,TRBJ2-2,-,TRBV7-9,TGTGCCAGCAACTCTTTGGATCTCACCGGGGAGCTGTTTTTT,CASNSLDLTGELFF
-,TRBJ1-1,-,TRBV5-6,TGTGCCAGCAGCTTGGGGGTCACGGTCACTGAAGCTTTCTTT,CASSLGVTVTEAFF
many,TRBJ2-3,-,TRBV7-3,TGTGCCAGCAGCTTATTTGGCGGAACCACAGATACGCAGTATTTT,CASSLFGGTTDTQYF
many,TRBJ2-7,-,TRBV14,TGTGCCAGCAGCCAAATCCGGGACCGTCCCTACGAGCAGTACTTC,CASSQIRDRPYEQYF
-,TRBJ2-7,-,TRBV27,TGTGCCAGCACCTTTGGTGGGGAGCAGTACTTC,CASTFGGEQYF
few,TRBJ2-7,-,TRBV11-3,TGTGCCAGCAGCACATTGGGGGGATCCTACGAGCAGTACTTC,CASSTLGGSYEQYF
many,TRBJ2-1,TRBD2,TRBV11-1,TGTGCCAGCAGGAGTAGCGGGAGCTACGGGAATGAGCAGTTCTTC,CASRSSGSYGNEQFF
many,TRBJ1-2,TRBD1,TRBV27,TGTGCCAGCAGTCCGCGCCGGGACAGGGGGGGGTATGGCTACACCTTC,CASSPRRDRGGYGYTF
-,TRBJ2-2,TRBD1,TRBV4-1,TGCGCCAGCAGCCAAGCCCCTCCGGGACAGATGAACACCGGGGAGCTGTTTTTT,CASSQAPPGQMNTGELFF
many,TRBJ1-6,-,TRBV10-3,TGTGCCATCAGTGAAGAGACGGCCCAGGGTTCACCCCTCCACTTT,CAISEETAQGSPLHF
few,TRBJ2-4,-,TRBV7-9,TGTGCCAGCAGCCCATCCCTCGGGGATGTGAACATTCAGTACTTC,CASSPSLGDVNIQYF
-,TRBJ1-3,-,TRBV7-9,TGTGCCAGCAGCCCCCCGTTGGGAGGTCTATCTGGAAACACCATATATTTT,CASSPPLGGLSGNTIYF
-,TRBJ2-2,-,TRBV6-4,TGTGCCAGCAGTGACAGGGGCTTCACCGGGGAGCTGTTTTTT,CASSDRGFTGELFF